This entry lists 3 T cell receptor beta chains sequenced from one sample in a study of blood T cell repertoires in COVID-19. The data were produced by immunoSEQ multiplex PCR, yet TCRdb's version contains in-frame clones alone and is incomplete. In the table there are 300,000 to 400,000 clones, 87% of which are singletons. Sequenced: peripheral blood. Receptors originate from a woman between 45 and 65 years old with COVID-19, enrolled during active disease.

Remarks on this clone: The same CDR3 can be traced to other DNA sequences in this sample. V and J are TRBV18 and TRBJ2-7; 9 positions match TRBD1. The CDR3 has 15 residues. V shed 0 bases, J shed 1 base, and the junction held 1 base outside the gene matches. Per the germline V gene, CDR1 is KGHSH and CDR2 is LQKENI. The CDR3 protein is CASSPPGQGSYEQYF. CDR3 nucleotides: TGTGCCAGCTCACCACCGGGACAGGGTTCCTACGAGCAGTACTTC.

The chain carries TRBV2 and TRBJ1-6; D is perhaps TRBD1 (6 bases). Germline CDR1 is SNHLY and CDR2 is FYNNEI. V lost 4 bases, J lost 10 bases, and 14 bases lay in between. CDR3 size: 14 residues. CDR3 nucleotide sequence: TGTGCCAGCAGTGCGCAGCAGGGGAGCTCACCCCTCCACTTT. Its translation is CASSAQQGSSPLHF.

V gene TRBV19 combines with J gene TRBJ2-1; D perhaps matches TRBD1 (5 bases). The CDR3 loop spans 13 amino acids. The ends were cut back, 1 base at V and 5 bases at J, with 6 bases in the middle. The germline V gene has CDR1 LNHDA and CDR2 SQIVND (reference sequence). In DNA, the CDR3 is TGTGCCAGTAGTATAGCCAGGGACAATGAGCAGTTCTTC. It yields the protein CASSIARDNEQFF.